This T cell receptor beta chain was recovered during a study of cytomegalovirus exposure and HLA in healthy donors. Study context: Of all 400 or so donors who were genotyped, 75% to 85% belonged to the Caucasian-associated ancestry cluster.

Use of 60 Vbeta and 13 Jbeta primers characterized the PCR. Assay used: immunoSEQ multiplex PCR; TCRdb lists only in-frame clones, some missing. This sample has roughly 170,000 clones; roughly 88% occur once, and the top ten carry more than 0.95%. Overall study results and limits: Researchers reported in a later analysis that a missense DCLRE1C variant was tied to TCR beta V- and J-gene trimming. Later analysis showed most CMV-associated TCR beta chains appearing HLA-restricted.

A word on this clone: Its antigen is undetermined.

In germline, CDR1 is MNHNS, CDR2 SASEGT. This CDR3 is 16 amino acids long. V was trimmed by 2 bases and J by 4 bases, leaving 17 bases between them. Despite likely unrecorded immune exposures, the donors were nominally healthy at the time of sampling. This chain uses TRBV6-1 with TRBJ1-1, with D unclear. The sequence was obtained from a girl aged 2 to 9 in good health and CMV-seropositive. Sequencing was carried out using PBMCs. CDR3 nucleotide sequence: TGTGCCAGCAGTGAATTTGTGTACCCATGGCTCACTGAAGCTTTCTTT. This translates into CASSEFVYPWLTEAFF.